The sequence of this T cell receptor beta chain was determined in a study of blood T cells in healthy people across ages. Study overall: Capture by template switching was about one barcoded beta molecule per two T cells.

Regarding the study as a whole: Long-lived and aged donors differed, with more naive CD4+ cells and higher diversity in the long-lived.

Peripheral blood was drawn, about 9.1 milliliters per donor. Primed by a sample-barcoded 5' primer and a J-beta primer mix, a second PCR proceeded for 7 to 11 cycles. Each CDR3 protein is one row after TCRdb ran MiXCR on the 5' RACE reads. The repertoire consists of some 1,500,000 distinct CDR3 sequences, with 35% to 45% occurring once and the leading ten covering around 4%. CDR1 is DFQATT, CDR2 SNEGSKA, per germline (reference sequence). The CDR3 is 15 amino acids. The junction had 8 bases not matched to a gene; V was cut back by 6 bases and J by 5 bases. This clonotype was recorded once. What it binds is not known.

V is TRBV20-1 and J is TRBJ2-2, with 11 bases fitting TRBD1. This clonotype originated in a woman under 30 in good health. The sequenced material came from blood. CDR3 nucleotide sequence: TGCAGTGCCCTGGACAGGGGGCAAGGGACCGGGGAGCTGTTTTTT. This codes for CSALDRGQGTGELFF.